This TCR beta chain originates from a study of T-cell memory formation after mild COVID-19. At the level of the study: Most TCR clusters belonged to a single donor.

Worth noting for this clonotype: Its antigen is undetermined.

Each CDR3 protein is one row after TCRdb ran MiXCR on the 5' RACE reads. The sample holds 400,000 to 500,000 distinct CDR3 sequences, around 20% seen once. Study observations and caveats: Later expanders leaned toward CD4+, whereas clones contracting from day 15 to 85 were balanced CD4/CD8. Largely, contracting CD4+ clones fell within CM and EM, and contracting CD8+ clones within EMRA.

The germline V gene has CDR1 SGHVS and CDR2 FNYEAQ. This CDR3 region has 13 residues. Trimming took 5 bases from V and 3 from J, leaving 9 bases between them. This clonotype originated in an adult woman who had mild COVID-19 (a few samples of this study predate the infection). Cell type and time point are not known. The V call is TRBV7-6, the J call TRBJ2-3; D is unresolved. The sample taken for sequencing was PBMCs or a T cell subset sorted from them (not recorded which). CDR3 sequence: CASSPVWTDTQYF. The CDR3 coding sequence is TGTGCCAGCAGCCCTGTGTGGACAGATACGCAGTATTTT.